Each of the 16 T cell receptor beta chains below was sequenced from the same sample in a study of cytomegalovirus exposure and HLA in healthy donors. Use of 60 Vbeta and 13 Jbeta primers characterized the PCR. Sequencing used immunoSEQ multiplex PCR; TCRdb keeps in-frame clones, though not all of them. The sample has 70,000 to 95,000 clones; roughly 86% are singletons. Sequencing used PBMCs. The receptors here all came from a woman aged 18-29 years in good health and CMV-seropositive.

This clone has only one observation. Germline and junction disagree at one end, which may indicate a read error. This CDR3 is CASSLDPGGNLGF. For the CDR3, the DNA is TGTGCCAGCAGCTTAGATCCAGGGGGTAACCTGGGCTTC. This chain uses TRBV11-2 with TRBJ2-4, with 7 bases lining up with TRBD1. Looked up from germline, CDR1 is SGHAT and CDR2 is FQNNGV. This CDR3 is built from 13 residues.

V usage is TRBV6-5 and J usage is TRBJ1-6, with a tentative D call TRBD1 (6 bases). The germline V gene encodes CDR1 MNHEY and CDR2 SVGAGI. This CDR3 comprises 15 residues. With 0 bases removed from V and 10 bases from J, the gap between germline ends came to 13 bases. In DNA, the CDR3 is TGTGCCAGCAGTTACTCGCCAGGGGTCGGCTCACCCCTCCACTTT. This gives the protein CASSYSPGVGSPLHF.

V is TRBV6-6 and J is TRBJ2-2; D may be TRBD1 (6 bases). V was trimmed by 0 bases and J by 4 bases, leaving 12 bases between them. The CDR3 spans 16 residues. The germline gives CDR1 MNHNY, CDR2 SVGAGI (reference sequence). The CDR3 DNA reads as TGTGCCAGCAGTTACTCGAGGGCAGGGGTCACCGGGGAGCTGTTTTTT. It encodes CASSYSRAGVTGELFF.

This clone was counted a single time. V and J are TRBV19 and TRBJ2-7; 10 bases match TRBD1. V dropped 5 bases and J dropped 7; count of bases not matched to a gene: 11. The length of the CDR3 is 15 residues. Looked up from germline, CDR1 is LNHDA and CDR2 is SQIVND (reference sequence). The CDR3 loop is CASSRQGAVFGEQYF. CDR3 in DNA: TGTGCCAGTAGTCGACAGGGGGCGGTTTTCGGTGAGCAGTACTTC.

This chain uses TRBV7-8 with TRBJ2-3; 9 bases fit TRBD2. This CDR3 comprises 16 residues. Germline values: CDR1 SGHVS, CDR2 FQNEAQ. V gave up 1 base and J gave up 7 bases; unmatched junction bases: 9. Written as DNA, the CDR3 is TGTGCCAGCAGCTTAGTACCCGGCGGGGGGGCCAATACGCAGTATTTT. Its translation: CASSLVPGGGANTQYF.

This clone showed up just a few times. CDR3: CASSLRGSGNTIYF. CDR3 bases: TGTGCCAGCAGTCTCAGGGGTTCGGGAAACACCATATATTTT. This chain links TRBV6-6 with TRBJ1-3; the D gene is possibly TRBD1 (6 bases). CDR3 length equals 14 residues. Per germline, CDR1 MNHNY and CDR2 SVGAGI (reference sequence). V lost 5 bases and J 4 bases, leaving 12 bases between the germline ends.

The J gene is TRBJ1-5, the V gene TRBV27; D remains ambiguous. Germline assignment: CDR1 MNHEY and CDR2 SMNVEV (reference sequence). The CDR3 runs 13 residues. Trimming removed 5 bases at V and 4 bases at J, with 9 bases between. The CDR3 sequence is CASSKQYNQPQHF. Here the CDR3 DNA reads TGTGCCAGCAGTAAACAGTATAATCAGCCCCAGCATTTT.

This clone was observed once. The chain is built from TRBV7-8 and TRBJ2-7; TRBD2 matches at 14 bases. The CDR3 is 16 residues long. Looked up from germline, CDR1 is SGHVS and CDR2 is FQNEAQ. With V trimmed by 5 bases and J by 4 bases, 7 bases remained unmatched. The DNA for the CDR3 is TGTGCCAGCAGCAGTGGGACTAGCGGGAGTATTTACGAGCAGTACTTC. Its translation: CASSSGTSGSIYEQYF.

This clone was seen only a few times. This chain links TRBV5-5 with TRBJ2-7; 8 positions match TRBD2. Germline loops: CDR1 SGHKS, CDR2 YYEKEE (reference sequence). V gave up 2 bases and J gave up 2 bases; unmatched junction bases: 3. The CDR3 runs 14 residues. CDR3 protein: CASSFIAGTYEQYF. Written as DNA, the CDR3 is TGTGCCAGCAGCTTTATAGCGGGAACCTACGAGCAGTACTTC.

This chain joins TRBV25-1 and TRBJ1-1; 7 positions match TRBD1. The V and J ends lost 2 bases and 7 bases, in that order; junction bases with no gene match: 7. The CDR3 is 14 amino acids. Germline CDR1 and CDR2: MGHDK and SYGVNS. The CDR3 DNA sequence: TGTGCCAGCAGTGAACACGGACAGGTTTTTGAAGCTTTCTTT. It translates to CASSEHGQVFEAFF.

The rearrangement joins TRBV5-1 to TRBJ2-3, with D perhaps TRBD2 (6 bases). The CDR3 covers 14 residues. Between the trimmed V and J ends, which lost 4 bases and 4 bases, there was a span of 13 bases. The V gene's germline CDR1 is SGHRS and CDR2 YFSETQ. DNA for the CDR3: TGCGCCAGCAGCCCGGCGGGGTTCGCAGATACGCAGTATTTT. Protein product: CASSPAGFADTQYF.

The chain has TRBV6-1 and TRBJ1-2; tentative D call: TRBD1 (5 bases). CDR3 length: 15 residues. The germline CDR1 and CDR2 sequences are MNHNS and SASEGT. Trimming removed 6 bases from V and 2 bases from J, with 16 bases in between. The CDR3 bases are TGTGCCAGCAGAACAGACCCCAGGGTGAACTATGGCTACACCTTC. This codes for CASRTDPRVNYGYTF.

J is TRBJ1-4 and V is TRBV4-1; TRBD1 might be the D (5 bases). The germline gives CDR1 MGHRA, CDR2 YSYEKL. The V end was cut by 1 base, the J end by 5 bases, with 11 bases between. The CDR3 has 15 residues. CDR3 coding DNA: TGCGCCAGCAGCCAAGGTCAGGGATTAAATGAAAAACTGTTTTTT. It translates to CASSQGQGLNEKLFF.

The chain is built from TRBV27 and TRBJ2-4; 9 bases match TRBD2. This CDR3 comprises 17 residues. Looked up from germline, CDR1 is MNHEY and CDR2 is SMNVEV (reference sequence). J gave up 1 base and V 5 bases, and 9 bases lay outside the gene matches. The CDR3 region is CASSPLLAGMAKNIQYF. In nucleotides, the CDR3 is TGTGCCAGCAGTCCCTTACTAGCGGGTATGGCCAAAAACATTCAGTACTTC.

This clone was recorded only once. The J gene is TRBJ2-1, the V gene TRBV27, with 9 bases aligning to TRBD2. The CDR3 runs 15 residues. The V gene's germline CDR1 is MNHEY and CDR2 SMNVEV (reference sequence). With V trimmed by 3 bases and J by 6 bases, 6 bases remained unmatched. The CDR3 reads CASSLTSGGPNEQFF. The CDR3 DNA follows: TGTGCCAGCAGTTTGACTAGCGGAGGCCCCAATGAGCAGTTCTTC.

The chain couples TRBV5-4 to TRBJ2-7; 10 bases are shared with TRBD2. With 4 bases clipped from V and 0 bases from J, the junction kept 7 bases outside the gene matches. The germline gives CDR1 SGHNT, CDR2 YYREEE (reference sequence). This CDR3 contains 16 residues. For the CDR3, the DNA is TGTGCCAGCAGCCCCTTAGCGGGAGGCCCCTCCTACGAGCAGTACTTC. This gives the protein CASSPLAGGPSYEQYF.